The T cell receptor (beta chain) described here comes from a study of blood T cell repertoires in COVID-19. Whole-study context: Spain, Italy and the United States supplied samples that represented acute and convalescent COVID-19. T cells, B-cell-depleted T cells, or PBMCs supplied cDNA or gDNA.

The ends lost 5 bases at V and 1 base at J; junction bases unmatched: 8. This CDR3 has 16 amino acids. CDR1 and CDR2 from the germline V gene are SGHNT and YENEEA. Original processing notes: Amplified reference gene primers provided the basis for estimating nucleated cell counts. Clones were read by immunoSEQ multiplex PCR, and TCRdb kept only the in-frame ones, dropping some. D and trimming were read from the DNA, whereas the V and J calls and clone size are those reported in that table. Here the sample spans roughly 340,000 clones, about 90% being singletons. This clone showed up just once. Sequencing input: peripheral blood. The J gene is TRBJ2-5, the V gene TRBV11-3; 9 nucleotides line up with TRBD1. The TCR comes from a woman aged 18 to 35 who had recovered from COVID-19. CDR3 sequence reads: CASSHTWDRVQETQYF. The CDR3 bases are TGTGCCAGCAGCCACACTTGGGACAGGGTCCAAGAGACCCAGTACTTC.